This is a list of T cell receptor beta chains from one sample in a study of OX40 agonist ivuxolimab in advanced cancers. Assay: immunoSEQ multiplex PCR; the TCRdb copy retains only in-frame clones and omits some. The sample has about 53,000 clones; 60% to 80% are singletons. The specimen was CD4+ or CD8+ T cells sorted from blood, collected in a trial of the OX40 agonist ivuxolimab. The receptor source for this set is an adult with an advanced solid tumor such as melanoma, head and neck, liver or kidney cancer. Both conserved end residues are part of each CDR3. Fields, in order: V gene, J gene, clone size, D gene, CDR3 protein, CDR3 DNA. The D gene is left open where the match is weak. A row's size may be missing; if present it is once, few, many or a size class.

TRBV7-8,TRBJ2-1,NA,NA,CASSPRFGGGRHNEQFF,TGTGCCAGCAGCCCCCGCTTCGGGGGCGGGAGACACAATGAGCAGTTCTTC
TRBV10-3,TRBJ2-1,NA,NA,CAISELGGPYSYNEQFF,TGTGCCATCAGTGAATTGGGGGGCCCTTACTCCTACAATGAGCAGTTCTTC
TRBV4-3,TRBJ2-7,NA,NA,CASSKDAGNPYEQYF,TGCGCCAGCAGCAAAGACGCAGGGAATCCCTACGAGCAGTACTTC
TRBV5-1,TRBJ1-6,NA,NA,CASSSGQYNSPLHF,TGCGCCAGCAGCTCGGGACAATATAATTCACCCCTCCACTTT
TRBV7-8,TRBJ1-5,NA,NA,CASSLTINSNQPQHF,TGTGCCAGCAGCCTGACTATTAATAGCAATCAGCCCCAGCATTTT
TRBV19,TRBJ2-5,NA,TRBD1,CASSTPDRGETQYF,TGTGCCAGTAGTACCCCGGACAGGGGGGAGACCCAGTACTTC
TRBV5-1,TRBJ1-4,NA,TRBD1,CASSLKAGTGPEKLFF,TGCGCCAGCAGCCTGAAAGCCGGGACAGGGCCTGAAAAACTGTTTTTT
TRBV7-6,TRBJ1-3,NA,TRBD1,CASSSSSGGGNTIYF,TGTGCCAGCAGCTCTTCGTCAGGGGGTGGAAACACCATATATTTT
TRBV6-5,TRBJ1-2,NA,NA,CASSYLGPNGGGYTF,TGTGCCAGCAGTTACCTGGGACCAAACGGAGGGGGCTACACCTTC
TRBV28,TRBJ2-7,NA,TRBD1,CASSPWTGGSYEQYF,TGTGCCAGCAGTCCTTGGACAGGGGGGTCCTACGAGCAGTACTTC
TRBV15,TRBJ1-1,NA,NA,CATSRDLSGANTEAFF,TGTGCCACCAGCAGAGATTTGTCCGGAGCTAACACTGAAGCTTTCTTT
TRBV6-1,TRBJ1-5,NA,NA,CASKSGSYSNQPQHF,TGTGCCAGCAAATCAGGGTCCTACAGCAATCAGCCCCAGCATTTT
TRBV5-1,TRBJ1-3,medium-sized,NA,CASSWDGEGNTIYF,TGCGCCAGCAGCTGGGACGGGGAGGGGAACACCATATATTTT
TRBV6-6,TRBJ2-1,few,NA,CASSWQGPTYNEQFF,TGTGCCAGCAGCTGGCAGGGGCCGACCTACAATGAGCAGTTCTTC
TRBV18,TRBJ2-3,few,NA,CASSPRTAVGTDTQYF,TGTGCCAGCTCACCAAGGACTGCCGTAGGCACAGATACGCAGTATTTT
TRBV6-5,TRBJ1-3,NA,NA,CASSYRETSTGNTIYF,TGTGCCAGCAGCTACAGGGAAACCTCTACTGGAAACACCATATATTTT
TRBV19,TRBJ1-1,few,TRBD1,CASRRQGLQVSEAFF,TGTGCCAGTAGAAGACAGGGGCTCCAAGTATCTGAAGCTTTCTTT
TRBV27,TRBJ2-2,NA,TRBD1,CASSFRTGLGTGELFF,TGTGCCAGCAGTTTCCGGACAGGGCTGGGCACCGGGGAGCTGTTTTTT
TRBV28,TRBJ2-7,NA,TRBD1,CASKVQGPTSSEQYF,TGTGCCAGCAAAGTACAGGGGCCTACTTCCTCCGAGCAGTACTTC
TRBV7-9,TRBJ1-2,NA,TRBD1,CASSFNGQGNGYTF,TGTGCCAGCAGCTTTAATGGACAGGGGAATGGCTACACCTTC
TRBV6-1,TRBJ2-3,NA,TRBD1,CASSRDRVGTDTQYF,TGTGCCAGCAGCCGCGACAGGGTGGGGACAGATACGCAGTATTTT
TRBV6-1,TRBJ1-2,NA,NA,CASSETLGPYGYTF,TGTGCCAGCAGTGAAACTTTGGGGCCGTATGGCTACACCTTC
TRBV20-1,TRBJ2-1,few,NA,CSATGNEQFF,TGCAGTGCTACCGGAAATGAGCAGTTCTTC
TRBV19,TRBJ2-5,once,NA,CASSSRGAETQYF,TGTGCCAGTAGTAGTAGGGGGGCCGAGACCCAGTACTTC
TRBV19,TRBJ2-5,NA,TRBD2,CASSIEAGVLKTQYF,TGTGCCAGTAGTATAGAAGCGGGGGTTTTAAAGACCCAGTACTTC
TRBV5-1,TRBJ2-7,NA,NA,CASSPRGGSYEQYF,TGCGCCAGCAGCCCAAGGGGAGGCTCCTACGAGCAGTACTTC
TRBV23-1,TRBJ1-2,NA,NA,CASGCYTF,TGCGCCAGCGGTTGCTACACCTTC
TRBV5-4,TRBJ2-3,NA,NA,CASSLRAGTDTQYF,TGTGCCAGCAGCTTAAGAGCGGGCACAGATACGCAGTATTTT
TRBV6-1,TRBJ1-1,NA,TRBD1,CASRDRGDTEAFF,TGTGCCAGCCGGGACAGGGGGGACACTGAAGCTTTCTTT
TRBV9,TRBJ1-1,NA,TRBD1,CASSDRGQGGTEAFF,TGTGCCAGCAGCGACCGCGGACAGGGGGGCACTGAAGCTTTCTTT
TRBV11-2,TRBJ2-2,NA,TRBD1,CASSRGRDRVDGELFF,TGTGCCAGCAGCCGCGGAAGGGACAGGGTGGACGGGGAGCTGTTTTTT
TRBV7-9,TRBJ2-3,NA,TRBD2,CASSPPPRLAGGDTQYF,TGTGCCAGCAGCCCACCCCCAAGACTAGCGGGAGGGGATACGCAGTATTTT
TRBV10-1,TRBJ2-7,NA,NA,CATNKGGTDEQYF,TGCGCCACCAACAAGGGGGGGACCGACGAGCAGTACTTC
TRBV25-1,TRBJ2-3,NA,NA,CASSGVAQAYTDTQYF,TGTGCCAGCAGTGGGGTCGCGCAGGCTTACACAGATACGCAGTATTTT
TRBV27,TRBJ1-2,NA,TRBD1,CASRVGTAWRGDYGYTF,TGTGCCAGCAGGGTGGGGACAGCATGGAGAGGGGACTATGGCTACACCTTC
TRBV19,TRBJ1-1,NA,NA,CASSTARGMNTEAFF,TGTGCCAGTAGTACCGCCAGGGGAATGAACACTGAAGCTTTCTTT
TRBV19,TRBJ1-2,NA,TRBD1,CASSFPGQASSTF,TGTGCCAGTAGTTTCCCGGGACAGGCGTCTTCCACCTTC
TRBV7-3,TRBJ2-2,once,NA,CASGRQNTGELFF,TGTGCCAGCGGCAGGCAGAACACCGGGGAGCTGTTTTTT
TRBV19,TRBJ1-4,NA,NA,CASVATVTRTNEKLFF,TGTGCCAGTGTTGCGACGGTTACTCGGACTAATGAAAAACTGTTTTTT
TRBV5-1,TRBJ2-7,NA,NA,CASSFTFDSHEQYF,TGCGCCAGCAGCTTTACGTTTGATAGTCACGAGCAGTACTTC